The next 10 T cell receptor beta chains were all read from a single sample in a study of blood T cell repertoires in COVID-19. Measured with immunoSEQ multiplex PCR; TCRdb has only the in-frame clones, and not every one. The data show approximately 180,000 clones, around nine tenths seen once. The sequenced sample was peripheral blood. The source is a human donor in a cohort sampled during active COVID-19.

The chain combines TRBV6-6 with TRBJ2-5; 9 bases agree with TRBD2. The trim removed 5 bases at V and 5 bases at J, leaving 3 bases unmatched. The CDR3 totals 13 residues. Germline CDR1 reads MNHNY; CDR2 reads SVGAGI (reference sequence). The DNA of the CDR3 is TGTGCCAGCAGTATCGGACTAGCGGAGACCCAGTACTTC. Protein: CASSIGLAETQYF.

This clone was seen a single time. V usage is TRBV30 and J usage is TRBJ1-5, with a possible D match to TRBD1 (6 bases). V gave up 3 bases and J gave up 3 bases, with 15 bases separating them. There are 15 residues in the CDR3. Germline V lookup: CDR1 GTSNPN, CDR2 SVGIG (reference sequence). The CDR3 nucleotides read TGTGCCTGGAGGGGGAAAGGGGGAAACAATCAGCCCCAGCATTTT. Translation: CAWRGKGGNNQPQHF.

V gene TRBV28 combines with J gene TRBJ2-7; TRBD1 matches at 9 bases. This CDR3 is built from 16 residues. The V gene end was trimmed by 4 bases and the J gene end by 1 base; junction bases not matched to a gene: 8. Germline V gene data show CDR1 as MDHEN and CDR2 as SYDVKM. The CDR3 nucleotides read TGTGCCAGCAGTTCTGCCGGGGGACAGGGATCCTACGAGCAGTACTTC. It encodes CASSSAGGQGSYEQYF.

This chain links TRBV18 with TRBJ2-1; 10 bases map to TRBD2. The CDR3 totals 15 residues. Germline lookup yields CDR1 KGHSH and CDR2 LQKENI. V gave up 2 bases and J gave up 8 bases; unmatched junction bases: 6. Here the CDR3 reads CASSPASGGAHEQFF. For the CDR3, the DNA is TGTGCCAGCTCACCAGCCAGCGGGGGGGCCCATGAGCAGTTCTTC.

This clone was seen once. The J gene is TRBJ2-1, the V gene TRBV5-1, with D possibly being TRBD1 (5 bases). CDR1 and CDR2 (germline): SGHRS, YFSETQ. Between the trimmed V and J ends, which lost 0 bases and 8 bases, there was a span of 9 bases. This CDR3 comprises 13 residues. The CDR3 spells CASSLDRFDEQFF. The CDR3 coding sequence is TGCGCCAGCAGCTTGGACAGGTTCGATGAGCAGTTCTTC.

The CDR3 spells CASSFLSRGNTGELFF. CDR3 coding DNA: TGTGCCAGCAGTTTTCTTTCCAGGGGTAACACCGGGGAGCTGTTTTTT. The V gene is TRBV28, the J gene TRBJ2-2; tentatively, D is TRBD1 (6 bases). The CDR3 runs to 16 residues. The V gene lost 3 bases and the J gene lost 2 bases, with 13 bases spanning the gap. CDR1 MDHEN and CDR2 SYDVKM come from the germline V gene.

The V and J genes are TRBV6-1 and TRBJ2-3; D is uncertain. This CDR3 is 13 amino acids long. V was cut by 2 bases and J by 2 bases, with 5 bases left in between. Germline V CDR1 and CDR2: MNHNS, SASEGT. The DNA of the CDR3 is TGTGCCAGCAGTGAACGGTTCACAGATACGCAGTATTTT. Residues: CASSERFTDTQYF.

The chain is built from TRBV5-1 and TRBJ2-6; D may be TRBD1 (5 bases). Trimming stripped 4 bases from V and 0 bases from J, with 5 bases between. The CDR3 is made up of 14 amino acids. The V gene's germline CDR1 is SGHRS and CDR2 YFSETQ. CDR3 loop: CASSQGSGANVLTF. CDR3 nucleotide sequence: TGCGCCAGCAGCCAGGGCTCTGGGGCCAACGTCCTGACTTTC.

This chain links TRBV28 with TRBJ2-7; 8 bases are shared with TRBD1. Per germline, CDR1 MDHEN and CDR2 SYDVKM. The CDR3 is 14 amino acids. The J segment lost 5 bases and the V segment lost 5 bases, leaving 8 bases of the junction unmatched. The CDR3 reads CASSIEDRDHEQYF. The CDR3 DNA is TGTGCCAGCAGTATCGAGGACAGGGACCACGAGCAGTACTTC.

The V gene is TRBV28, the J gene TRBJ2-7; D uncertain. V lost 3 bases and J 3 bases, leaving 9 bases between the germline ends. This CDR3 is 13 amino acids long. Germline V gene sequence: CDR1 MDHEN, CDR2 SYDVKM. The CDR3 is CASSFPLFYEQYF. DNA for the CDR3: TGTGCCAGCAGTTTCCCCCTTTTCTACGAGCAGTACTTC.